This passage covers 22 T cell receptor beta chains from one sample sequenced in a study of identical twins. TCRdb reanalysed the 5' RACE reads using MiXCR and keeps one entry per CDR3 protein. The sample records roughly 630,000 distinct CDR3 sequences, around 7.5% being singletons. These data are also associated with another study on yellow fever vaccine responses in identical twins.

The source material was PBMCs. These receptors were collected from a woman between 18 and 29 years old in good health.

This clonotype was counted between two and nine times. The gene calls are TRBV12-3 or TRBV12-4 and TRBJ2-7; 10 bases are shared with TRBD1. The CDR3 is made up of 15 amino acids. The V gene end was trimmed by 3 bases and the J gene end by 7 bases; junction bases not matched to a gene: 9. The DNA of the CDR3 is TGTGCCAGCAGTTTGGGGACAGGGGTGATGGGGGAGCAGTACTTC. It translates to CASSLGTGVMGEQYF.

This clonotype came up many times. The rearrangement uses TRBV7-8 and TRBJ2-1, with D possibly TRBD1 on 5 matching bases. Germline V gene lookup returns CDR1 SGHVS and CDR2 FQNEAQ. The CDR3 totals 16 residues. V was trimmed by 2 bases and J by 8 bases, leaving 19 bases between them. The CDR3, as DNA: TGTGCCAGCAGCTTATGGAAGGAAGGGGCTCGGGATGAGCAGTTCTTC. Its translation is CASSLWKEGARDEQFF. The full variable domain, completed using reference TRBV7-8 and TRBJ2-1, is GAGVSQSPRYKVAKRGQDVALRCDPISGHVSLFWYQQALGQGPEFLTYFQNEAQLDKSGLPSDRFFAERPEGSVSTLKIQRTQQEDSAVYLCASSLWKEGARDEQFFGPGTRLTVL.

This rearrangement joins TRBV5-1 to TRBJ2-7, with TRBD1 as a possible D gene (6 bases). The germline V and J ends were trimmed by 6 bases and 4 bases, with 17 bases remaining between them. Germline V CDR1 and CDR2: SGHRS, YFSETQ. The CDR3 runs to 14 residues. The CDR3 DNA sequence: TGCGCCAGCAATTTCGGGCAGGGGCCTTACGAGCAGTACTTC. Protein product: CASNFGQGPYEQYF.

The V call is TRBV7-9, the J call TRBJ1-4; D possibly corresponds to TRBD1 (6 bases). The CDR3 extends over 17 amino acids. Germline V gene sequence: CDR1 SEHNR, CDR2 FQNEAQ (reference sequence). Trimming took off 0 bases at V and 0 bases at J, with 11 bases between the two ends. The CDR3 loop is CASSLAGTIATNEKLFF. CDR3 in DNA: TGTGCCAGCAGCTTAGCAGGGACAATTGCAACTAATGAAAAACTGTTTTTT.

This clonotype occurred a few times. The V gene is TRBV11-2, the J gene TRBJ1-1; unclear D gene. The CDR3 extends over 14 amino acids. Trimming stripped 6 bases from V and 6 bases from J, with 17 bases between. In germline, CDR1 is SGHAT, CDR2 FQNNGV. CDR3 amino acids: CASRNTAGFSEAFF. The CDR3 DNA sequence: TGTGCCAGCAGAAACACCGCGGGGTTCTCTGAAGCTTTCTTT.

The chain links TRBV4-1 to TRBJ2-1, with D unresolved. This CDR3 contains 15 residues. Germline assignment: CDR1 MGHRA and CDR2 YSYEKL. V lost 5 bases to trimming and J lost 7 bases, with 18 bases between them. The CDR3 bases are TGCGCCAGCAGCGCAACGGACCTGTCGGGTAATGAGCAGTTCTTC. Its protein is CASSATDLSGNEQFF.

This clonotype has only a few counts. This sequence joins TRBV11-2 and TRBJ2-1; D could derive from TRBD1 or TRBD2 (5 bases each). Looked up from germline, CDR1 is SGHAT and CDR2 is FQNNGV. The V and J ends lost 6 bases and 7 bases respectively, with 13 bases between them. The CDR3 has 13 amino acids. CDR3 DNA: TGTGCCAGCAGACAAACCGGGACGAATGAGCAGTTCTTC. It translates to CASRQTGTNEQFF.

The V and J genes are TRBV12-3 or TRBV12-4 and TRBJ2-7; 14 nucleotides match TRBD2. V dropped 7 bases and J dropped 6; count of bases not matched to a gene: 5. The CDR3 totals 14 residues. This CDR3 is CASTETSGRAEQYF. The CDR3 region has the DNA TGTGCCAGCACTGAGACTAGCGGGAGGGCCGAGCAGTACTTC.

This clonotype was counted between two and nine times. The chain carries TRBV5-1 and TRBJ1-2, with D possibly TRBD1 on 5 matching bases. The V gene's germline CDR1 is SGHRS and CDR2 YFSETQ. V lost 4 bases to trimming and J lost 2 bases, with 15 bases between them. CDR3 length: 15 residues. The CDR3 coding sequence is TGCGCCAGCAGCAACACTGGCAGGGCCAACTATGGCTACACCTTC. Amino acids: CASSNTGRANYGYTF. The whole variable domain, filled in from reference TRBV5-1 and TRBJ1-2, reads KAGVTQTPRYLIKTRGQQVTLSCSPISGHRSVSWYQQTPGQGLQFLFEYFSETQRNKGNFPGRFSGRQFSNSRSEMNVSTLELGDSALYLCASSNTGRANYGYTFGSGTRLTVV.

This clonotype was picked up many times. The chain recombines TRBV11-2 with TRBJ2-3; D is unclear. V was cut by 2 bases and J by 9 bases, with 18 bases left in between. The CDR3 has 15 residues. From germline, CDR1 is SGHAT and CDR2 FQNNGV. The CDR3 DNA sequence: TGTGCCAGCAGCTTAAATCATGGGGAACTGGGCACGCAGTATTTT. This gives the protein CASSLNHGELGTQYF.

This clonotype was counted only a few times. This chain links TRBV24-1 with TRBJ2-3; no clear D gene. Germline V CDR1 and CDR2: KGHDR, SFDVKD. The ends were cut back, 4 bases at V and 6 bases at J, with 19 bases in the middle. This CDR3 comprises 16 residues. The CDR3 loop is CATSDANGFPADTQYF. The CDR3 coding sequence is TGTGCCACCAGTGACGCCAACGGATTTCCCGCGGATACGCAGTATTTT.

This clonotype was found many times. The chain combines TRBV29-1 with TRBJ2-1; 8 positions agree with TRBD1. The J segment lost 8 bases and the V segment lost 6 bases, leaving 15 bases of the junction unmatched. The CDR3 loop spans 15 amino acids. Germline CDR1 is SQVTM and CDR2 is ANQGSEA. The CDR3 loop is CSVGTGRIRGDEQFF. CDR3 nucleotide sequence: TGCAGCGTGGGGACAGGAAGAATAAGGGGTGATGAGCAGTTCTTC.

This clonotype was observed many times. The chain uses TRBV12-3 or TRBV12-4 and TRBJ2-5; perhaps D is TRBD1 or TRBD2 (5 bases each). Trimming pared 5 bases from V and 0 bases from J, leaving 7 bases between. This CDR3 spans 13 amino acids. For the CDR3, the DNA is TGTGCCAGCAGTAAGGGACACCAAGAGACCCAGTACTTC. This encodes CASSKGHQETQYF.

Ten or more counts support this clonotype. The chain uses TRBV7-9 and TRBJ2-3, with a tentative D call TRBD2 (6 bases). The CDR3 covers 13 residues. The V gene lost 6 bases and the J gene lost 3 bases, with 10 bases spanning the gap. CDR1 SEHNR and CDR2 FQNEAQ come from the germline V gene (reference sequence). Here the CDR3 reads CASSPGGTDTQYF. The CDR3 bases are TGTGCCAGCAGTCCCGGGGGTACAGATACGCAGTATTTT.

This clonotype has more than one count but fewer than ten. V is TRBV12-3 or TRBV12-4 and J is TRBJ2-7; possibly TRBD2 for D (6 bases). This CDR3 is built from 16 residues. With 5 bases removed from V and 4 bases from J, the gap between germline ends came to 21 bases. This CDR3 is CASSPPKFSGRYEQYF. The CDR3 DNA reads TGTGCCAGCAGTCCGCCGAAATTTAGCGGCAGATACGAGCAGTACTTC.

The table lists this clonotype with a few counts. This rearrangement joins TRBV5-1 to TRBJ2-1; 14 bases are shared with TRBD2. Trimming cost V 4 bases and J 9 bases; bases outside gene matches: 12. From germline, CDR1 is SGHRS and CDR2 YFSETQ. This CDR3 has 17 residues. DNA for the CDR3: TGCGCCAGCAGCATACCGGGACTAGCGGGAGCCAGGGGTGAGCAGTTCTTC. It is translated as CASSIPGLAGARGEQFF. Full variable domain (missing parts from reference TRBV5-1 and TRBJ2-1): KAGVTQTPRYLIKTRGQQVTLSCSPISGHRSVSWYQQTPGQGLQFLFEYFSETQRNKGNFPGRFSGRQFSNSRSEMNVSTLELGDSALYLCASSIPGLAGARGEQFFGPGTRLTVL.

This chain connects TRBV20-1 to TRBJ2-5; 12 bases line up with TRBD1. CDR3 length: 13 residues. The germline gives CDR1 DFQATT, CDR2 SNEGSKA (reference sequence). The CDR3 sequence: CSNHRDRGRIQYF. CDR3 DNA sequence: TGCAGCAACCACCGGGACAGGGGGCGGATCCAGTACTTC.

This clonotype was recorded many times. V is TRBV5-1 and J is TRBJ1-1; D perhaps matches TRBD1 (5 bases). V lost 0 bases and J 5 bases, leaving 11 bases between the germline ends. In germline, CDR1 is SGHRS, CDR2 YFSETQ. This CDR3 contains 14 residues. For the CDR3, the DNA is TGCGCCAGCAGCTTGGCATCAGGGAAAACTGAAGCTTTCTTT. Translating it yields CASSLASGKTEAFF.

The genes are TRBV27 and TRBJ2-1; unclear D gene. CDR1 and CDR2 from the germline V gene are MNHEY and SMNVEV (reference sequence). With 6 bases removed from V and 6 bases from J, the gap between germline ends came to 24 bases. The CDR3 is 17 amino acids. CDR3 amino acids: CASSWTGPRKGCNEQFF. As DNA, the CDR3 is TGTGCCAGCAGCTGGACCGGGCCTCGAAAAGGGTGCAATGAGCAGTTCTTC.

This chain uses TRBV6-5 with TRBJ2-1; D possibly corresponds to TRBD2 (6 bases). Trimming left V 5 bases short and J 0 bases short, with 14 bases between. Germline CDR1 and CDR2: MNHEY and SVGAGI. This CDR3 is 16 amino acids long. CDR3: CASSTRLASSYNEQFF. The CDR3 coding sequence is TGTGCCAGCAGTACTAGGCTAGCGAGCTCCTACAATGAGCAGTTCTTC.

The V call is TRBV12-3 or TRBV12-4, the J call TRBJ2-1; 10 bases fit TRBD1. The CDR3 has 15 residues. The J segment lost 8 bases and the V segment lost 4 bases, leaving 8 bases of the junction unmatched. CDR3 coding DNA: TGTGCCAGCAGTTCGGACAGGGGGTTTGTAGATGAGCAGTTCTTC. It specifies CASSSDRGFVDEQFF.

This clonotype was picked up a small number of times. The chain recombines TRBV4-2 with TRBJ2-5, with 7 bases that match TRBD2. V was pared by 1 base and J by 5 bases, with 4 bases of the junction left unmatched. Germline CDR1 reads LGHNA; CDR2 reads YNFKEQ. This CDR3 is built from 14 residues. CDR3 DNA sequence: TGTGCCAGCAGCCAAGCGGGGGGTGCGGAGACCCAGTACTTC. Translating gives CASSQAGGAETQYF.